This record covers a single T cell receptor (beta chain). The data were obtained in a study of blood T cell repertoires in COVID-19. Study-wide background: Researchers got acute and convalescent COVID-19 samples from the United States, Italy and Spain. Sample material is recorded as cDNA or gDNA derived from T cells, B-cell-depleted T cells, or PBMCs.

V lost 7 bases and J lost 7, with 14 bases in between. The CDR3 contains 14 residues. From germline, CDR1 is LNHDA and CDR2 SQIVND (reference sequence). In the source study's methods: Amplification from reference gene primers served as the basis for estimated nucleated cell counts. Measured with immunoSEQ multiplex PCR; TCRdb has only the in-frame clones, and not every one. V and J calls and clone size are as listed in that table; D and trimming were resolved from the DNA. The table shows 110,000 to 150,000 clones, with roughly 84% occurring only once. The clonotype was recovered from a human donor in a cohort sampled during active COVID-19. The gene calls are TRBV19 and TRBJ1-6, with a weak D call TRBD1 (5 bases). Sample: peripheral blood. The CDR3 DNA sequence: TGTGCCAGTACCCTCAGGGCAGAAAATTCACCCCTCCACTTT. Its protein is CASTLRAENSPLHF.